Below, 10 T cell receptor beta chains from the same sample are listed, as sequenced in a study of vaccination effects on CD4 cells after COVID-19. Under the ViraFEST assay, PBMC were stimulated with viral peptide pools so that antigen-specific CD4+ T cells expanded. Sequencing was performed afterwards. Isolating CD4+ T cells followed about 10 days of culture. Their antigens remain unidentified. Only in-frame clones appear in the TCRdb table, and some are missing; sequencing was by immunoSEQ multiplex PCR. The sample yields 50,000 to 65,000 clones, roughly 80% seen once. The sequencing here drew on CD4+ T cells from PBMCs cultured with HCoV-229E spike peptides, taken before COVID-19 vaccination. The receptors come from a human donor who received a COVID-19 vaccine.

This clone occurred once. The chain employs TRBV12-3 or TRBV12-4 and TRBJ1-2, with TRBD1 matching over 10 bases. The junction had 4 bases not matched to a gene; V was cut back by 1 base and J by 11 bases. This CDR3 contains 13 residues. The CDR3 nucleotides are TGTGCCAGCAGTTTAGGACAGGGGGCGCGGTACACCTTC. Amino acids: CASSLGQGARYTF.

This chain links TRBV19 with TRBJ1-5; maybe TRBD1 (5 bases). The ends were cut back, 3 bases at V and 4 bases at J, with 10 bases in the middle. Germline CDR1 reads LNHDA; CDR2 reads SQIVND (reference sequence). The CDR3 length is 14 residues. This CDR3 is CASSIGQGNQPQHF. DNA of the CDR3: TGTGCCAGTAGTATTGGGCAGGGTAATCAGCCCCAGCATTTT. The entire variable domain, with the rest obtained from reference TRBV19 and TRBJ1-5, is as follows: DGGITQSPKYLFRKEGQNVTLSCEQNLNHDAMYWYRQDPGQGLRLIYYSQIVNDFQKGDIAEGYSVSREKKESFPLTVTSAQKNPTAFYLCASSIGQGNQPQHFGDGTRLSIL.

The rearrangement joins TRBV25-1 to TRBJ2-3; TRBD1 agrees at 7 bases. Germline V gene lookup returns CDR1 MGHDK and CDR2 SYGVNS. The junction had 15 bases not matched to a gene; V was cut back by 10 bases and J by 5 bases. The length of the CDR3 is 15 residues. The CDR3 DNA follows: TGTGCCACCTCGACAGGGACGGGGTCGGGAGATACGCAGTATTTT. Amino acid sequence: CATSTGTGSGDTQYF.

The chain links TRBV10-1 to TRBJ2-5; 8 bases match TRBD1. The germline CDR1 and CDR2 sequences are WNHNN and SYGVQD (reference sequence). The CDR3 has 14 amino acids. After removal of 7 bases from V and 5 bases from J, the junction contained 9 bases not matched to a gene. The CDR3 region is CASNPTGEAETQYF. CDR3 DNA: TGCGCCAGCAATCCGACAGGGGAAGCGGAGACCCAGTACTTC.

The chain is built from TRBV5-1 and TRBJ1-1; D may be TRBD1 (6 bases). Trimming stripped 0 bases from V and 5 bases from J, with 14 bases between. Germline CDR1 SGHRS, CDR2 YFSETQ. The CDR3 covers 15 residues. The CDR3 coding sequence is TGCGCCAGCAGCTTGGTAGCGGGGGCGGAAACTGAAGCTTTCTTT. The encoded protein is CASSLVAGAETEAFF.

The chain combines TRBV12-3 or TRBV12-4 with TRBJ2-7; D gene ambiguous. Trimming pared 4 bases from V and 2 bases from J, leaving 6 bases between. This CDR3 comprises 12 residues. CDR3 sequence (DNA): TGTGCCAGCAGTTCGGACCCCTACGAGCAGTACGTC. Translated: CASSSDPYEQYV.

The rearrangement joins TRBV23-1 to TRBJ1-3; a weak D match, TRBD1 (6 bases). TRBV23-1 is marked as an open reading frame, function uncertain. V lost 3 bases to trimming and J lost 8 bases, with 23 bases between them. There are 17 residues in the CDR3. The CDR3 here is CASSHSGTGNLGYTIYF. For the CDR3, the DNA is TGCGCCAGCAGTCACTCGGGCACAGGGAATTTAGGGTACACCATATATTTT.

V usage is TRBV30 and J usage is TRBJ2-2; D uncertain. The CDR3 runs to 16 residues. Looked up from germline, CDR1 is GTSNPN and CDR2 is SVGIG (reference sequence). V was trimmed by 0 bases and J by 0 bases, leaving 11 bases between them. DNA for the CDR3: TGTGCCTGGAGTGTATATATCGGCGCGAACACCGGGGAGCTGTTTTTT. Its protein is CAWSVYIGANTGELFF.

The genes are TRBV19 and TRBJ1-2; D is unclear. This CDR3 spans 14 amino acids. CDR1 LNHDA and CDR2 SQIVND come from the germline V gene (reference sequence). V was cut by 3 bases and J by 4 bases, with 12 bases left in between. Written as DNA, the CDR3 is TGTGCCAGTAGTATGCCAGACTCCGTCTATGGCTACACCTTC. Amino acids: CASSMPDSVYGYTF.

As DNA, the CDR3 is TGTGCCAGCAGCTTAGACCCGGGTGGCACTGAAGCTTTCTTT. Protein: CASSLDPGGTEAFF. V usage is TRBV7-2 and J usage is TRBJ1-1; D gene ambiguous. The V end lost 1 base, the J end lost 4 bases, and 10 bases lay between the germline ends. This CDR3 region has 14 residues. CDR1 is SGHTA, CDR2 FQGNSA, per germline.